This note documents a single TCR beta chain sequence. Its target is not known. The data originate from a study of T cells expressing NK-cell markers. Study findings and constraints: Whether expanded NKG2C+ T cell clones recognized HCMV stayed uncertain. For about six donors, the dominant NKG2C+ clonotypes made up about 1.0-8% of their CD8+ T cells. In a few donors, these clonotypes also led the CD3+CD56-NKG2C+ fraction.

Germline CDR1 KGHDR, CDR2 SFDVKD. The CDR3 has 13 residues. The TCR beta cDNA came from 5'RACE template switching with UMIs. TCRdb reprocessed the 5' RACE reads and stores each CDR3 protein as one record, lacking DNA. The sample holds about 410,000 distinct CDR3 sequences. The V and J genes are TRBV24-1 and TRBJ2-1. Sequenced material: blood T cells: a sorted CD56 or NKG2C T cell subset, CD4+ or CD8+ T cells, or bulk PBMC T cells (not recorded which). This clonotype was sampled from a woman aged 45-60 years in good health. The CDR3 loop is CATRYEDRNEQFF.